This T cell receptor beta chain appears in the sequencing data of a study of early T cells in non-severe SARS-CoV-2 infection. Study-level information: Sequencing targeted bulk RNA from unsorted whole blood, leaving chains unpaired.

The library protocol tagged individual cDNA molecules with unique molecular identifiers. A single record per CDR3 protein comes from TCRdb applying MiXCR to the 5' RACE reads. The data show tens of thousands of distinct CDR3 sequences, around 10% seen once. The study's findings and limits: Lookups in VDJdb leaned toward anti-spike CD8 responses and missed private and CD4 specificities.

This clonotype was seen repeatedly, ten times or more. Its antigen is unidentified. The source of this sequence is an adult who was a healthcare worker with PCR-confirmed SARS-CoV-2 infection or an uninfected control (not recorded which). The specimen was whole blood, collected at baseline.

The CDR3 protein is CASTLAGGHYEQYF. The CDR3 region has the DNA TGTGCCAGCACCCTAGCGGGGGGGCACTACGAGCAGTACTTC. This chain uses TRBV7-2 with TRBJ2-7, with TRBD2 identical over 12 bases. V trimming: 7 bases; J trimming: 3 bases; junction bases outside the gene matches: 4. The germline V gene encodes CDR1 SGHTA and CDR2 FQGNSA. The CDR3 is made up of 14 amino acids.